The clone carrying this T cell receptor (beta chain) appeared a single time. Its target is not known. Constant-region reverse primers amplified full-length variable regions, followed by semi-nested Nested Universal Primer A PCR. One entry per CDR3 protein results from TCRdb running MiXCR on the 5' RACE reads. The sample gives fewer than 9,000 distinct CDR3 sequences, under 60% of which show up once; approximately 5% is in the top ten. General observations from the study: Tumor-infiltrating Treg TCR alpha and beta sequences overlapped most with tumor naive CD4+ T cells, then blood naive. Tumor memory CD4+ T cell TCR gene usage clustered with blood and lymph node memory CD4+ cells and lymph node naive CD4+ cells.

CDR3 length: 15 residues. The J segment lost 8 bases and the V segment lost 6 bases, leaving 11 bases of the junction unmatched. What was sequenced was memory CD4+ T cells sorted from a lymph node. As for subset: memory CD4+ T cells, CD4+CD45RO+CD25-. This sequence originates from a female donor with breast cancer. This sequence joins TRBV12-3 or TRBV12-4 and TRBJ2-1; 9 bases align to TRBD2. CDR3 nucleotides: TGTGCCAGCAGCCAGGGGCGGGGGGGCCAGGATGAGCAGTTCTTC. It codes for CASSQGRGGQDEQFF.